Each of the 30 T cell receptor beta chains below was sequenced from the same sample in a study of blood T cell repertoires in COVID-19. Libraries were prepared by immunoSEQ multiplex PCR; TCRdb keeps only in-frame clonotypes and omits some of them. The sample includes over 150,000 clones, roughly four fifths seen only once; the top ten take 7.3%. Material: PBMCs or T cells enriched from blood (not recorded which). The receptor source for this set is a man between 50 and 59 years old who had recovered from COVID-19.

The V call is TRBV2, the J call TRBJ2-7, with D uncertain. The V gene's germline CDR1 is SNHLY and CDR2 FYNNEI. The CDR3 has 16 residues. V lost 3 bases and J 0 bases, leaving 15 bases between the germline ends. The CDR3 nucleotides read TGTGCCAGCAGTGATTTCCAGGCCCTCAGCTCCTACGAGCAGTACTTC. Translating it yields CASSDFQALSSYEQYF.

The CDR3 DNA is TGTGCCAGCAGCCAAGGGGGGGGACCTACCTACGAGCAGTACTTC. Its translation: CASSQGGGPTYEQYF. V usage is TRBV4-2 and J usage is TRBJ2-7, with 7 bases identical to TRBD2. V gave up 1 base and J gave up 2 bases; unmatched junction bases: 5. The length of the CDR3 is 15 residues. Germline CDR1 reads LGHNA; CDR2 reads YNFKEQ.

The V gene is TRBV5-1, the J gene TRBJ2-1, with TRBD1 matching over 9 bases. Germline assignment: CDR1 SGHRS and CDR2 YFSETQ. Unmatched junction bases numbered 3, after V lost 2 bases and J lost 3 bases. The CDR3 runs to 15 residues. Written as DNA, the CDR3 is TGCGCCAGCAGCTTTGAGGGACAGGGCTACAATGAGCAGTTCTTC. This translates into CASSFEGQGYNEQFF.

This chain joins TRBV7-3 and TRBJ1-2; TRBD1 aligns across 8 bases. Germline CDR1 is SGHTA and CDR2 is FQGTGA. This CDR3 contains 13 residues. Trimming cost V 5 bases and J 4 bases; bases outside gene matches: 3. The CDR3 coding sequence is TGTGCCAGCAGCCCAGGACAGGGCTATGGCTACACCTTC. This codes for CASSPGQGYGYTF.

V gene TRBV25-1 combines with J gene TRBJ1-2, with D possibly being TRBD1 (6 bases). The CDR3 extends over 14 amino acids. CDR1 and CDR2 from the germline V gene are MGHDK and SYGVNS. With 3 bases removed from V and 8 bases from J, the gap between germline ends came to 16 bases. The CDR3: CASSDPRKGDGYTF. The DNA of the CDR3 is TGTGCCAGCAGTGACCCTCGGAAGGGGGACGGCTACACCTTC.

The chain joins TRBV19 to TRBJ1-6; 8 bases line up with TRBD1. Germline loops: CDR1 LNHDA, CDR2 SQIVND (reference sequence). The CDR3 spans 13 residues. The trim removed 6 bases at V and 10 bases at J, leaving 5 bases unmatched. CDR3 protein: CASSGQGQSPLHF. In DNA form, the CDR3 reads TGTGCCAGTAGCGGACAGGGACAGTCACCCCTCCACTTT.

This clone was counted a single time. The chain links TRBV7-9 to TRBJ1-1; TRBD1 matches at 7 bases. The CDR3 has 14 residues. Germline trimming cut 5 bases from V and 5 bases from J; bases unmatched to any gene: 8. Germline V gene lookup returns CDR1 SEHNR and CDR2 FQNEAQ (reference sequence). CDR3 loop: CASSVQGGGTEAFF. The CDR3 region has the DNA TGTGCCAGCAGCGTCCAGGGGGGTGGAACTGAAGCTTTCTTT.

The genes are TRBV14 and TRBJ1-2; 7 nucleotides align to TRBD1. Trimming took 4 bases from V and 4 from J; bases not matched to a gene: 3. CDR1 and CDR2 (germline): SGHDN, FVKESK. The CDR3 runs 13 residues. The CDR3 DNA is TGTGCCAGCAGCCCCGGGACAGCCTATGGCTACACCTTC. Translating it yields CASSPGTAYGYTF.

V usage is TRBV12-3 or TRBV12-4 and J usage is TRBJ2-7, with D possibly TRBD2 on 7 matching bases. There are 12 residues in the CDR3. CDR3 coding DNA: TGTGCTACCCGGGGGGCTGGCTACGAGCAGTACTTC. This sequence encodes CATRGAGYEQYF.

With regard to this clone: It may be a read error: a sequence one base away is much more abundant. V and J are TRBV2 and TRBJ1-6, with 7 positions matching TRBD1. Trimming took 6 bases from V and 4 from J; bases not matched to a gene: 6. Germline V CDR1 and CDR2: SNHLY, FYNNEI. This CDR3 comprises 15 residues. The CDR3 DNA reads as TGTGCCAGCAGCACCCGGGACAGTTATAATTCACCCCTCCACTTT. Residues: CASSTRDSYNSPLHF.

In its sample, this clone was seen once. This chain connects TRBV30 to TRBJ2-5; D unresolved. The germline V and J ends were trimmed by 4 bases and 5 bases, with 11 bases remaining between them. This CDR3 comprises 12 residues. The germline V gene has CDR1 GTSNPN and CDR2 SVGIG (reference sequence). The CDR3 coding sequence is TGTGCCTGGACGGTGGTGTCGGAGACCCAGTACTTC. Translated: CAWTVVSETQYF.

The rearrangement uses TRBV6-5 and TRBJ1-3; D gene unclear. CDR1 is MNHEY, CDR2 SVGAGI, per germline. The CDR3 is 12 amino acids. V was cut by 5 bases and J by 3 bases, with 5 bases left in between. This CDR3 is CASSLIGNTIYF. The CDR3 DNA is TGTGCCAGCAGTCTAATTGGAAACACCATATATTTT.

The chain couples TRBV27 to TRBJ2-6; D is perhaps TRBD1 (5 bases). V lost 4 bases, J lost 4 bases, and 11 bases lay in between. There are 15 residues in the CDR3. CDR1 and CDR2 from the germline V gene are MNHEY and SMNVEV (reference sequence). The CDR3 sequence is CASSSPGLGANVLTF. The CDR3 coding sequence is TGTGCCAGCAGTTCGCCAGGGTTGGGGGCCAACGTCCTGACTTTC.

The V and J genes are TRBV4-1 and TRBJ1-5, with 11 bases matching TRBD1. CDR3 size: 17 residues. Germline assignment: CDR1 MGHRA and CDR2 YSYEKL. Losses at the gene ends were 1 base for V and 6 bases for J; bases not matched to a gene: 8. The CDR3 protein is CASSQALGQGVRQPQHF. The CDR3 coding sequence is TGCGCCAGCAGCCAAGCCCTGGGACAGGGGGTTCGTCAGCCCCAGCATTTT.

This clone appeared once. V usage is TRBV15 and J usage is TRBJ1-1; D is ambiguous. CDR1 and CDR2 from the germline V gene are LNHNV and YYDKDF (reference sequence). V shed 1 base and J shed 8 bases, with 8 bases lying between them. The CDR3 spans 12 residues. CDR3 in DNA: TGTGCCACCAGCAGAGTGGGCCAAGAAGCTTTCTTT. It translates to CATSRVGQEAFF.

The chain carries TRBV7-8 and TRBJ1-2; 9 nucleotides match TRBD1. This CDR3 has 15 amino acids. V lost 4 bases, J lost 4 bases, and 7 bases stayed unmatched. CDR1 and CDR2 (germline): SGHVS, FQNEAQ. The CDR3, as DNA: TGTGCCAGCAGCTCCGATGGACAGGGGCTCTATGGCTACACCTTC. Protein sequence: CASSSDGQGLYGYTF.

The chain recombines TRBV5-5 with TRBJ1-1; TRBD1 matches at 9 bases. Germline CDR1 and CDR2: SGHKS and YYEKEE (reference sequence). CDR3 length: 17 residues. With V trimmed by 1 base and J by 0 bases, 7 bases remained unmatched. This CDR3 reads CASSLFLGTGLNTEAFF. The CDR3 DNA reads TGTGCCAGCAGCTTGTTCCTCGGGACAGGGTTGAACACTGAAGCTTTCTTT.

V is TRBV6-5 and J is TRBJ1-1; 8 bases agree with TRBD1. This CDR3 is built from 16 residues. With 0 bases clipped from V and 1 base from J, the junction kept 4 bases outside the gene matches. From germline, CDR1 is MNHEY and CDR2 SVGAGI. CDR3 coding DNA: TGTGCCAGCAGTTACTCCGCAGGGGGCCCGAACACTGAAGCTTTCTTT. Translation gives CASSYSAGGPNTEAFF.

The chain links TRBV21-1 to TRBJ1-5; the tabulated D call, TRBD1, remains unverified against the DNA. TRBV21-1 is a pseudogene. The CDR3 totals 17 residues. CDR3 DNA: TGTGCCAGCAGCGGTCACCAGACAGGATATAGCAATCAGCCCCAGCATTTT. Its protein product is CASSGHQTGYSNQPQHF.

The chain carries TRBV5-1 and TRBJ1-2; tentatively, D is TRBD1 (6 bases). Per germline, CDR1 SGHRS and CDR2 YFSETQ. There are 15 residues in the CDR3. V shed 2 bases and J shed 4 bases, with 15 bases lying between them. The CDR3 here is CASSLQGAQSYGYTF. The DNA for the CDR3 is TGCGCCAGCAGCTTACAGGGAGCCCAAAGCTATGGCTACACCTTC.

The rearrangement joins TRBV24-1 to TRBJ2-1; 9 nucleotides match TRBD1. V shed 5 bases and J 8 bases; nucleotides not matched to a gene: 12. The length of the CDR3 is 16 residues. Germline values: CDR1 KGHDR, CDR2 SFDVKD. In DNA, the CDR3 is TGTGCCACCAGTGCCCCCGGGACAGGGTATAGCGATGAGCAGTTCTTC. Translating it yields CATSAPGTGYSDEQFF.

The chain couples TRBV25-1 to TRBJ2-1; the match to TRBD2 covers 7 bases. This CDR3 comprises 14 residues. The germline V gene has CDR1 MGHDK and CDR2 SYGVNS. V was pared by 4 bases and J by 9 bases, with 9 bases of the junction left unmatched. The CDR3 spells CASSVAGRDGEQFF. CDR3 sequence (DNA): TGTGCCAGCAGTGTGGCAGGGAGGGACGGTGAGCAGTTCTTC.

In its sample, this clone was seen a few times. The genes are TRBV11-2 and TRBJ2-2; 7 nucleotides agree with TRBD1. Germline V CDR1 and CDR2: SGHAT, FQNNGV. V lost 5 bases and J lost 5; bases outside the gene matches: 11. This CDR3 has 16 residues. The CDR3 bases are TGTGCCAGCAGCCCCCACCCAGGGGGTAGGACCGGGGAGCTGTTTTTT. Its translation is CASSPHPGGRTGELFF.

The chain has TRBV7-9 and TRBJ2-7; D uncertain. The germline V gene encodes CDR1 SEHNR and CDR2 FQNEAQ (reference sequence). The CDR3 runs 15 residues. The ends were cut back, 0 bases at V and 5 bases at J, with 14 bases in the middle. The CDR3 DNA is TGTGCCAGCAGCTTAGCGGCTGCTCTTCGGGACGAGCAGTACTTC. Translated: CASSLAAALRDEQYF. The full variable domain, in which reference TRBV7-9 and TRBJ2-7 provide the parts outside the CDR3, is DTGVSQNPRHKITKRGQNVTFRCDPISEHNRLYWYRQTLGQGPEFLTYFQNEAQLEKSRLLSDRFSAERPKGSFSTLEIQRTEQGDSAMYLCASSLAAALRDEQYFGPGTRLTVT.

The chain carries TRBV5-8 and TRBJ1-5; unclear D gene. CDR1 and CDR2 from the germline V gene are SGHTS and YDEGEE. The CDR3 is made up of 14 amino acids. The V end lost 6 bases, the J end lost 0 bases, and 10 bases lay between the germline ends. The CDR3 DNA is TGTGCCAGCAAACCCGGGGATAGCAATCAGCCCCAGCATTTT. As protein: CASKPGDSNQPQHF.

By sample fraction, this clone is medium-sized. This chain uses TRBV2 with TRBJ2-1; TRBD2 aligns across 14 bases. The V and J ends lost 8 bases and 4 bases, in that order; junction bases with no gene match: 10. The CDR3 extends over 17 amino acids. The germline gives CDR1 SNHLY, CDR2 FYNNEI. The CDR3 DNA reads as TGTGCCAGCGGGGGGACTAGCGGGGGACGGACGTACAATGAGCAGTTCTTC. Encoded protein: CASGGTSGGRTYNEQFF.

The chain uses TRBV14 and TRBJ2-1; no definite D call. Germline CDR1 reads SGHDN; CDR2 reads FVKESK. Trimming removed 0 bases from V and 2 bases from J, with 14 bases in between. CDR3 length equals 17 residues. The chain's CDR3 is CASSQDRSGSTYNEQFF. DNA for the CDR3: TGTGCCAGCAGCCAAGATCGATCGGGTTCTACCTACAATGAGCAGTTCTTC.

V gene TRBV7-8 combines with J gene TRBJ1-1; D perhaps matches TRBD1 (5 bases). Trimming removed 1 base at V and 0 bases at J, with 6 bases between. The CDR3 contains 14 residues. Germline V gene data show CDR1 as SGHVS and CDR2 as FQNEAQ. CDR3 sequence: CASSLGTLNTEAFF. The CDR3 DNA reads TGTGCCAGCAGCTTAGGGACATTGAACACTGAAGCTTTCTTT.

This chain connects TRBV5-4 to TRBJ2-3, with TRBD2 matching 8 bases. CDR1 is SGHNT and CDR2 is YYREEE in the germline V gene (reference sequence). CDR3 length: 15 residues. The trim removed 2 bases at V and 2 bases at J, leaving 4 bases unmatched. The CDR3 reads CASSFSLADTDTQYF. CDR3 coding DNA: TGTGCCAGCAGCTTCTCACTAGCGGACACAGATACGCAGTATTTT. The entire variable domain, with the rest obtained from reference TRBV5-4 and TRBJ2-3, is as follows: ETGVTQSPTHLIKTRGQQVTLRCSSQSGHNTVSWYQQALGQGPQFIFQYYREEENGRGNFPPRFSGLQFPNYSSELNVNALELDDSALYLCASSFSLADTDTQYFGPGTRLTVL.

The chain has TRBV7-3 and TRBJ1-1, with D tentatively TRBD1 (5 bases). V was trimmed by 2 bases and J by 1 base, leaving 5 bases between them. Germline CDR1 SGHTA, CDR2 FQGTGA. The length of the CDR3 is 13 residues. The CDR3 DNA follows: TGTGCCAGCAGCTTACAGGGGAACACTGAAGCTTTCTTT. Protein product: CASSLQGNTEAFF.